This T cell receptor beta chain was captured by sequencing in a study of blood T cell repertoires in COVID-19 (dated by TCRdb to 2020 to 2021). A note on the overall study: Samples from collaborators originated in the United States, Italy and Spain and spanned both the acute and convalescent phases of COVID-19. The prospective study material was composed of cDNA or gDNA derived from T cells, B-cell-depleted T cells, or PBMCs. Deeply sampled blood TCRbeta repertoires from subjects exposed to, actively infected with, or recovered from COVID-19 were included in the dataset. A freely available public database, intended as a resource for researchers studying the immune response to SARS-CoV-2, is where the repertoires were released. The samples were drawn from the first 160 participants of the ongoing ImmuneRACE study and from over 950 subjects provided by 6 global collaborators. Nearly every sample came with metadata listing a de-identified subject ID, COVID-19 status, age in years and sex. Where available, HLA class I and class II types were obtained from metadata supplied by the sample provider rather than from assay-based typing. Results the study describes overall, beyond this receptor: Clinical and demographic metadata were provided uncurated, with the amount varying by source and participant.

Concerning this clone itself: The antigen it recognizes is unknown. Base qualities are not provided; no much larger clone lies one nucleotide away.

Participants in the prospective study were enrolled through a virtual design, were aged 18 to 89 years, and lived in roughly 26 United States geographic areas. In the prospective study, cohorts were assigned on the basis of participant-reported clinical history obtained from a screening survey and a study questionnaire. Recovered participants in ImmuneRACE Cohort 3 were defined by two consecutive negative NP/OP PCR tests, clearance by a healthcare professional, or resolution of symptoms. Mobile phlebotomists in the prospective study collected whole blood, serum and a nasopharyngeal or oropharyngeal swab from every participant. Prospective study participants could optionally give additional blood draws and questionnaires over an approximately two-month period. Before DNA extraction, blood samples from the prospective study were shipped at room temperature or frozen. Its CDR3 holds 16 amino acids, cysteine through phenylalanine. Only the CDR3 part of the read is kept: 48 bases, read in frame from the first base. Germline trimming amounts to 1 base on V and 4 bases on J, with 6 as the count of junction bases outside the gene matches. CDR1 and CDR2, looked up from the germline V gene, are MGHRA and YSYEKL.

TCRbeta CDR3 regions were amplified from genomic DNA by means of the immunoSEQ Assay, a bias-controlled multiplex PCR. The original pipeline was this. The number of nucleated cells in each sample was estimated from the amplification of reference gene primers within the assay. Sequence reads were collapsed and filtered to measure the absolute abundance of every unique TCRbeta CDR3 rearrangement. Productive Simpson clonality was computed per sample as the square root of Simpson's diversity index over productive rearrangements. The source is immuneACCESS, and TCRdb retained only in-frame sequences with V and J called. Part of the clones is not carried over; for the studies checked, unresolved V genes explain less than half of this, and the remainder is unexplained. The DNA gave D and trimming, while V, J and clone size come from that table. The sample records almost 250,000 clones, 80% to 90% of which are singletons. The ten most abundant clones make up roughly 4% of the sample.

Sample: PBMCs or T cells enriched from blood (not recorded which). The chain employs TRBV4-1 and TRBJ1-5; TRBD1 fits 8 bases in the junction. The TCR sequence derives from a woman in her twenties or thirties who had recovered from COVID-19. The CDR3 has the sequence CASSQGVGQVNQPQHF. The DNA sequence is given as TGCGCCAGCAGCCAAGGGGTGGGACAGGTAAATCAGCCCCAGCATTTT.